The entry below gives a single T cell receptor beta chain sequence along with its context. The protocol was immunoSEQ multiplex PCR, while the TCRdb copy is restricted to in-frame clones and leaves out a portion. Of roughly 2.6 million clones listed, more than 80% were seen once; the top ten hold over 0.12%. The CDR3 covers 16 residues. The junction had 8 bases not matched to a gene; V was cut back by 2 bases and J by 5 bases. The germline gives CDR1 WSHSY, CDR2 SAAADI. The data were taken from a study of shared clonotypes between healthy human individuals. For the study at large: A few men and a couple of women, aged 18 to 49, were donors. Three plates were used per donor for CD4 naive, three for CD4 memory, two for CD8 naive and one for CD8 memory.

The rearrangement uses TRBV10-2 and TRBJ2-5, with 10 bases fitting TRBD2. The sample comprised naive CD4+ T cells sorted from blood. Subset reported: CD45RA+ positively selected. This sequence originates from a man between 18 and 29 years old in good health. The CDR3 sequence: CASSEISGGAGETQYF. DNA for the CDR3: TGCGCCAGCAGTGAGATAAGCGGGGGGGCCGGGGAGACCCAGTACTTC.